This T cell receptor (beta chain) was retrieved from a study of blood T cell repertoires in COVID-19. Study overall: Samples of COVID-19 (acute and convalescent) were obtained from the United States, Italy and Spain. T cells, B-cell-depleted T cells, or PBMCs supplied cDNA or gDNA.

Authors' data handling: Amplification of reference gene primers provided the estimated nucleated cell counts. The repertoire was sequenced with immunoSEQ multiplex PCR; TCRdb's copy has only in-frame clones and lacks some. Clone size and the V and J calls come from that table; the DNA yielded D and trimming. Seen here are about 280,000 clones, roughly 85% observed once, and the top ten hold roughly 5%. Sequencing was performed on peripheral blood. The sequence derives from a man aged 50-59 years with active or convalescent COVID-19.

CDR3 nucleotide sequence: TGTGCCAGCTCGCGTGACAGGGTAGAGCAGCCCCAGCATTTT. This encodes CASSRDRVEQPQHF. The J gene is TRBJ1-5, the V gene TRBV18; 7 bases agree with TRBD1. There are 14 residues in the CDR3. Germline CDR1 reads KGHSH; CDR2 reads LQKENI. Trimming cost V 6 bases and J 7 bases; bases outside gene matches: 9.